Given below is one TCR beta chain in context. V shed 5 bases and J shed 3 bases, with 12 bases lying between them. Germline-derived CDR1 and CDR2 are SGHNT and YENEEA. CDR3 length equals 14 residues. These data come from a study of T cell responses to AZD1222 COVID-19 vaccine. Assay: immunoSEQ multiplex PCR; the TCRdb copy retains only in-frame clones and omits some. In the table there are roughly 190,000 clones, approximately 90% of which are singletons. The rearrangement uses TRBV11-3 and TRBJ2-3; the D gene is possibly TRBD1 (6 bases). Here the sequenced sample was peripheral blood, taken 28 days after the second AZD1222 dose. The sequence derives from an adult who received the AZD1222 COVID-19 vaccine. The CDR3, as DNA: TGTGCCAGCAGCGCCACGCAGGGGACAGATACGCAGTATTTT. Its translation: CASSATQGTDTQYF.